These 27 T cell receptor beta chains originate from one sample sequenced in a study of response to subunit inactivated influenza vaccine. MiXCR, applied by TCRdb to the RT-PCR reads, yields one record per CDR3 protein. The sample records 400,000 to 650,000 distinct CDR3 sequences, around 7.9% being singletons. Material: PBMCs from blood, obtained roughly 24 months after vaccination. All receptors derive from a man aged 45 to 75 who received an inactivated influenza vaccine.

The V gene is TRBV6-2 or TRBV6-3, the J gene TRBJ2-7, with D maybe TRBD1 (6 bases). Germline assignment: CDR1 MNHEY and CDR2 SVGEGT. V lost 2 bases to trimming and J lost 0 bases, with 14 bases between them. There are 16 residues in the CDR3. The CDR3 sequence: CASSYDRPRGSYEQYF. CDR3 nucleotide sequence: TGTGCCAGCAGTTACGACCGACCCAGGGGCTCCTACGAGCAGTACTTC.

This chain uses TRBV28 with TRBJ1-5, with 9 bases aligning to TRBD1. The CDR3 loop spans 17 amino acids. The V gene's germline CDR1 is MDHEN and CDR2 SYDVKM. V dropped 7 bases and J dropped 5; count of bases not matched to a gene: 15. Here the CDR3 DNA reads TGTGCCAGCACCACCCCCGCGGGACAGGGCTTCCATCAGCCCCAGCATTTT. It encodes CASTTPAGQGFHQPQHF.

This clonotype was observed a handful of times. The rearrangement links TRBV7-2 to TRBJ2-1; 7 nucleotides line up with TRBD1. The length of the CDR3 is 15 residues. Germline CDR1 SGHTA, CDR2 FQGNSA. V gave up 5 bases and J gave up 5 bases; unmatched junction bases: 9. The CDR3 DNA reads as TGTGCCAGCAGCGAACCAGGGGGTGTAGACAATGAGCAGTTCTTC. Its translation: CASSEPGGVDNEQFF.

This clonotype has a handful of counts. The CDR3 DNA reads as TGTGCCAGCAGTACCCCACTAGCGGGGAGCACAGATACGCAGTATTTT. Its protein product is CASSTPLAGSTDTQYF. The rearrangement uses TRBV6-1 and TRBJ2-3, with 10 bases that match TRBD2. V lost 5 bases to trimming and J lost 0 bases; unmatched junction nucleotides: 5. Germline V gene sequence: CDR1 MNHNS, CDR2 SASEGT. The CDR3 has 16 amino acids.

The chain carries TRBV11-2 and TRBJ2-1; D is ambiguous. Germline lookup yields CDR1 SGHAT and CDR2 FQNNGV. V shed 5 bases and J shed 5 bases, with 16 bases lying between them. CDR3 length equals 15 residues. CDR3: CASSTRAITHNEQFF. CDR3 DNA: TGTGCCAGCAGCACCCGGGCCATCACCCACAATGAGCAGTTCTTC.

In DNA form, the CDR3 reads TGTGCCAGCAGAAAACAGGGGACAGATACGCAGTATTTT. This encodes CASRKQGTDTQYF. The gene calls are TRBV3-1 and TRBJ2-3, with TRBD1 identical over 7 bases. Germline V CDR1 and CDR2: LGHDT, YNNKEL (reference sequence). Losses at the gene ends were 6 bases for V and 3 bases for J; bases not matched to a gene: 3. The CDR3 has 13 residues.

This clonotype was counted ten times or more. The V gene is TRBV5-1, the J gene TRBJ1-6; TRBD1 agrees at 10 bases. Germline CDR1 SGHRS, CDR2 YFSETQ. Trimming took 0 bases from V and 6 from J; bases not matched to a gene: 6. The length of the CDR3 is 17 residues. CDR3 nucleotides: TGCGCCAGCAGCTTGGAACCGGGACAGGGGTCTAATTCACCCCTCCACTTT. This encodes CASSLEPGQGSNSPLHF.

This clonotype was picked up many times. The chain uses TRBV7-9 and TRBJ2-7, with 11 bases aligning to TRBD1. Germline V gene sequence: CDR1 SEHNR, CDR2 FQNEAQ (reference sequence). The CDR3 contains 15 residues. J was trimmed by 1 base and V by 4 bases; bases with no gene match: 3. CDR3 amino acids: CASSSGQGVSYEQYF. The DNA of the CDR3 is TGTGCCAGCAGCTCGGGACAGGGGGTTTCCTACGAGCAGTACTTC. Variable domain in full (rest from reference TRBV7-9 and TRBJ2-7): DTGVSQNPRHKITKRGQNVTFRCDPISEHNRLYWYRQTLGQGPEFLTYFQNEAQLEKSRLLSDRFSAERPKGSFSTLEIQRTEQGDSAMYLCASSSGQGVSYEQYFGPGTRLTVT.

This clonotype was seen ten or more times. The chain carries TRBV20-1 and TRBJ1-5, with 10 bases aligning to TRBD1. The CDR3 loop spans 13 amino acids. Germline lookup yields CDR1 DFQATT and CDR2 SNEGSKA (reference sequence). After removal of 4 bases from V and 5 bases from J, the junction contained 2 bases not matched to a gene. Here the CDR3 DNA reads TGCAGTGCTACAGGGACAGGGGATCAGCCCCAGCATTTT. Amino acids: CSATGTGDQPQHF.

The rearrangement joins TRBV6-2 or TRBV6-3 to TRBJ2-7; 8 bases align to TRBD1. V lost 5 bases to trimming and J lost 4 bases; unmatched junction nucleotides: 13. From germline, CDR1 is MNHEY and CDR2 SVGEGT. The CDR3 runs 16 residues. This chain's CDR3 is CASSDPSDRAEYEQYF. The CDR3 bases are TGTGCCAGCAGTGACCCTTCGGACAGGGCTGAGTACGAGCAGTACTTC.

V gene TRBV7-6 combines with J gene TRBJ1-4, with D tentatively TRBD1 (6 bases). V was shortened by 1 base and J by 5 bases, with 11 bases between the two germline ends. The germline gives CDR1 SGHVS, CDR2 FNYEAQ. This CDR3 has 15 residues. The CDR3 DNA follows: TGTGCCAGCAGCTTAGGGGCACAGGGAAATGAAAAACTGTTTTTT. Translating gives CASSLGAQGNEKLFF.

This clonotype was counted many times. V gene TRBV6-5 combines with J gene TRBJ2-7; D gene uncertain. Germline V CDR1 and CDR2: MNHEY, SVGAGI. V was trimmed by 0 bases and J by 3 bases, leaving 6 bases between them. CDR3 size: 13 residues. The CDR3 bases are TGTGCCAGCAGTTACTCGTTCGGCTACGAGCAGTACTTC. It translates to CASSYSFGYEQYF.

The sample holds a few counts of this clonotype. This chain links TRBV7-9 with TRBJ2-3; D is unclear. V shed 5 bases and J shed 1 base, with 13 bases lying between them. The CDR3 is 15 amino acids. Germline V CDR1 and CDR2: SEHNR, FQNEAQ (reference sequence). The CDR3 coding sequence is TGTGCCAGCAGCACCACCGCCCCCCGCACAGATACGCAGTATTTT. This sequence encodes CASSTTAPRTDTQYF.

The genes are TRBV4-3 and TRBJ2-7; a weak D match, TRBD2 (6 bases). Looked up from germline, CDR1 is LGHNA and CDR2 is YSLEER. V lost 1 base to trimming and J lost 4 bases, with 17 bases between them. CDR3 length: 16 residues. CDR3 residues: CASSQAAAGEVYEQYF. CDR3 coding DNA: TGCGCCAGCAGCCAAGCCGCCGCCGGGGAGGTTTACGAGCAGTACTTC.

This clonotype was observed a few times. The chain uses TRBV5-1 and TRBJ2-1; maybe TRBD1 (6 bases). The germline CDR1 and CDR2 sequences are SGHRS and YFSETQ. V lost 2 bases and J 4 bases, leaving 13 bases between the germline ends. The CDR3 consists of 15 residues. The CDR3 region is CASSFTGLIYNEQFF. The CDR3 coding sequence is TGCGCCAGCAGCTTTACAGGGCTAATTTACAATGAGCAGTTCTTC. Variable domain in full (rest from reference TRBV5-1 and TRBJ2-1): KAGVTQTPRYLIKTRGQQVTLSCSPISGHRSVSWYQQTPGQGLQFLFEYFSETQRNKGNFPGRFSGRQFSNSRSEMNVSTLELGDSALYLCASSFTGLIYNEQFFGPGTRLTVL.

The CDR3 protein is CSAPPQAGVHNEQFF. CDR3 sequence (DNA): TGCAGTGCCCCCCCACAAGCGGGAGTACACAATGAGCAGTTCTTC. The chain links TRBV20-1 to TRBJ2-1; 8 bases fit TRBD2. Looked up from germline, CDR1 is DFQATT and CDR2 is SNEGSKA (reference sequence). V gave up 6 bases and J gave up 5 bases; unmatched junction bases: 12. The CDR3 is 15 residues long.

This clonotype came up many times. The V and J genes are TRBV7-2 and TRBJ2-3; either TRBD1 or TRBD2 may fit D (5 bases each). Germline CDR1 is SGHTA and CDR2 is FQGNSA. V dropped 7 bases and J dropped 2 bases, with 16 bases sitting between them. This CDR3 has 15 residues. CDR3 loop: CASTPPGRSTDTQYF. In DNA form, the CDR3 reads TGTGCCAGCACCCCACCGGGGCGATCCACAGATACGCAGTATTTT.

This clonotype occurred many times. The chain combines TRBV6-5 with TRBJ2-3; tentatively, D is TRBD2 (5 bases). V dropped 4 bases and J dropped 4 bases, with 15 bases sitting between them. Germline values: CDR1 MNHEY, CDR2 SVGAGI. This CDR3 region has 15 residues. DNA for the CDR3: TGTGCCAGCAGTTCCATGGGCAGGAGGCCAGATACGCAGTATTTT. It yields the protein CASSSMGRRPDTQYF.

This clonotype has at least ten counts. The chain employs TRBV7-9 and TRBJ1-6; D is unresolved. This CDR3 has 14 amino acids. V gave up 1 base and J gave up 5 bases, with 6 bases separating them. Germline assignment: CDR1 SEHNR and CDR2 FQNEAQ (reference sequence). CDR3 sequence (DNA): TGTGCCAGCAGCTTAGTACAAGATAATTCACCCCTCCACTTT. It encodes CASSLVQDNSPLHF.

A few counts support this clonotype. The chain carries TRBV6-2 or TRBV6-3 and TRBJ2-7; the match to TRBD2 covers 7 bases. This CDR3 spans 15 amino acids. CDR1 and CDR2 from the germline V gene are MNHEY and SVGEGT. Trimming removed 7 bases from V and 0 bases from J; junction bases left unmatched: 9. CDR3 bases: TGTGCCAGCACTCCAAGCGGGGCGAGCTCCTACGAGCAGTACTTC. It encodes CASTPSGASSYEQYF.

The V call is TRBV7-2, the J call TRBJ1-2; D is perhaps TRBD1 (6 bases). The CDR3 loop spans 14 amino acids. Deletions cut 2 bases from V and 4 bases from J, with 11 bases between. Germline V gene lookup returns CDR1 SGHTA and CDR2 FQGNSA. The CDR3 DNA follows: TGTGCCAGCAGCTTAAACTTGGACAGCTATGGCTACACCTTC. Encoded protein: CASSLNLDSYGYTF.

The sample holds many counts of this clonotype. The J gene is TRBJ2-7, the V gene TRBV20-1; the match to TRBD1 covers 8 bases. Germline V gives CDR1 DFQATT, CDR2 SNEGSKA (reference sequence). The trim removed 7 bases at V and 7 bases at J, leaving 9 bases unmatched. The CDR3 consists of 12 residues. The CDR3 DNA reads as TGCAGTGTGGCCCAGGGGGCGGGGGAGCAGTACTTC. This codes for CSVAQGAGEQYF.

This chain joins TRBV30 and TRBJ2-1; 7 bases align to TRBD1. The V gene's germline CDR1 is GTSNPN and CDR2 SVGIG (reference sequence). The V and J ends lost 0 bases and 0 bases, in that order; junction bases with no gene match: 5. This CDR3 contains 16 residues. CDR3 in amino acids: CAWSVRGRISYNEQFF. Written as DNA, the CDR3 is TGTGCCTGGAGTGTTAGGGGGCGGATCTCCTACAATGAGCAGTTCTTC.

The gene calls are TRBV5-6 and TRBJ2-7; D perhaps matches TRBD1 (6 bases). Per the germline V gene, CDR1 is SGHDT and CDR2 is YYEEEE. The length of the CDR3 is 13 residues. Trimming took off 2 bases at V and 6 bases at J, with 12 bases between the two ends. CDR3 coding DNA: TGTGCCAGCAGCTTAGGAAAGGGGGTCGAGCAGTACTTC. Protein: CASSLGKGVEQYF.

This clonotype was counted a few times. The chain couples TRBV6-5 to TRBJ2-3, with 7 positions matching TRBD2. The CDR3 is 11 amino acids. With 7 bases clipped from V and 6 bases from J, the junction kept 1 base outside the gene matches. Germline lookup yields CDR1 MNHEY and CDR2 SVGAGI. The DNA for the CDR3 is TGTGCCAGCACGCGGGGGGATACGCAGTATTTT. Its translation: CASTRGDTQYF.

This clonotype was detected a few times. J is TRBJ2-5 and V is TRBV20-1, with D unresolved. The CDR3 sequence is 12 residues long. The germline V gene encodes CDR1 DFQATT and CDR2 SNEGSKA (reference sequence). V was cut by 3 bases and J by 0 bases, with 5 bases left in between. The CDR3 coding sequence is TGCAGTGCTAGCACGGACCAAGAGACCCAGTACTTC. Translated: CSASTDQETQYF.

CDR3 nucleotides: TGTGCCAGCAGCTTAGAACTGGGCCCGAACACCGGGGAGCTGTTTTTT. Residues: CASSLELGPNTGELFF. This chain connects TRBV7-8 to TRBJ2-2; no definite D call. The CDR3 has 16 amino acids. The ends were cut back, 1 base at V and 0 bases at J, with 9 bases in the middle. CDR1 and CDR2 from the germline V gene are SGHVS and FQNEAQ.